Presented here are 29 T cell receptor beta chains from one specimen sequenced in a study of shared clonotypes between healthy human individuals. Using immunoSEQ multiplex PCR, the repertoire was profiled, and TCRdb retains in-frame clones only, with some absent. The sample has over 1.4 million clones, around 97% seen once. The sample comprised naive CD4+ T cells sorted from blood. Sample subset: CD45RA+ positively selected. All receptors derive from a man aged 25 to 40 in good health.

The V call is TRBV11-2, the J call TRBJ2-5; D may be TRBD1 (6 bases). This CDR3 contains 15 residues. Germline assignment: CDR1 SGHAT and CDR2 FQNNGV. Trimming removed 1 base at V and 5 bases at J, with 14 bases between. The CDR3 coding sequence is TGTGCCAGCAGCTTAGGGAACAGGGCAAAGGAGACCCAGTACTTC. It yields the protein CASSLGNRAKETQYF. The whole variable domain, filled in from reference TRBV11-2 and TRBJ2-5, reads EAGVAQSPRYKIIEKRQSVAFWCNPISGHATLYWYQQILGQGPKLLIQFQNNGVVDDSQLPKDRFSAERLKGVDSTLKIQPAKLEDSAVYLCASSLGNRAKETQYFGPGTRLLVL.

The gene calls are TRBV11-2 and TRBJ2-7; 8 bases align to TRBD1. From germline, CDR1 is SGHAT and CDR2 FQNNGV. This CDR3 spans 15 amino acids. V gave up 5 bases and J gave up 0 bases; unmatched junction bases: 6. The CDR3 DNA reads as TGTGCCAGCAGCCCCCGGACAGGGAGCTCCTACGAGCAGTACTTC. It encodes CASSPRTGSSYEQYF.

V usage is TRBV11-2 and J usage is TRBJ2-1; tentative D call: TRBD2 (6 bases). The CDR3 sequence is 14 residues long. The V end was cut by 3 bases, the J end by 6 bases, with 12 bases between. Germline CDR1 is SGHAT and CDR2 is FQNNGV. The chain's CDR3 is CASSFSGVLNEQFF. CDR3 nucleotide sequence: TGTGCCAGCAGCTTTTCGGGGGTACTCAATGAGCAGTTCTTC.

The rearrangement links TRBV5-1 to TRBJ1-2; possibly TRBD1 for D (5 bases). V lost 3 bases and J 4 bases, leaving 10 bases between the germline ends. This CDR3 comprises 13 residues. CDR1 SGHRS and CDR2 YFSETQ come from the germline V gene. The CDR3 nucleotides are TGCGCCAGCAGCTCCACTGACAGCTATGGCTACACCTTC. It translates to CASSSTDSYGYTF. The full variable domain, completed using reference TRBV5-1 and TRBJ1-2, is KAGVTQTPRYLIKTRGQQVTLSCSPISGHRSVSWYQQTPGQGLQFLFEYFSETQRNKGNFPGRFSGRQFSNSRSEMNVSTLELGDSALYLCASSSTDSYGYTFGSGTRLTVV.

The CDR3 spells CSVEVPWGQSVFAQYF. The CDR3 nucleotides are TGCAGCGTTGAAGTACCCTGGGGACAATCTGTATTTGCGCAGTATTTT. V usage is TRBV29-1 and J usage is TRBJ2-3; possibly TRBD1 for D (6 bases). This CDR3 has 16 residues. V dropped 1 base and J dropped 10 bases, with 24 bases sitting between them. Per the germline V gene, CDR1 is SQVTM and CDR2 is ANQGSEA.

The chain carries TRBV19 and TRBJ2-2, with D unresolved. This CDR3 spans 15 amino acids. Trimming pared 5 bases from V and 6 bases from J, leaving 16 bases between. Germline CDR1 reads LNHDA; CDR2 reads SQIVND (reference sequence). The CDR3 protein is CASSQVPRKAGELFF. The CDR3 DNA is TGTGCCAGTAGTCAAGTCCCCCGGAAGGCCGGGGAGCTGTTTTTT.

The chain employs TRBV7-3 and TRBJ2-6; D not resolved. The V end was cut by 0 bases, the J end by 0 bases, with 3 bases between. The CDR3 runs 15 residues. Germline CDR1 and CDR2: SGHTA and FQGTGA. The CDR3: CASSLTRSGANVLTF. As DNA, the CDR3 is TGTGCCAGCAGCTTAACACGCTCTGGGGCCAACGTCCTGACTTTC.

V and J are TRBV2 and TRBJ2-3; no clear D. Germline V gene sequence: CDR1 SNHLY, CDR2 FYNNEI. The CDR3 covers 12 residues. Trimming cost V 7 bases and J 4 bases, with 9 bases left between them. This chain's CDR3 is CASKQESDTQYF. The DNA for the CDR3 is TGTGCCAGCAAGCAGGAATCAGATACGCAGTATTTT.

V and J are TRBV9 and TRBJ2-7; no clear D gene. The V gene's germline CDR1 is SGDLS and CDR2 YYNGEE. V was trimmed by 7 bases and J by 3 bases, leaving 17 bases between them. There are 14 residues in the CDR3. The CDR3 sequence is CASSEGPVLYEQYF. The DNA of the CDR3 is TGTGCCAGCTCTGAAGGACCCGTACTCTACGAGCAGTACTTC. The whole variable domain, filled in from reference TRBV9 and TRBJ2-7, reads DSGVTQTPKHLITATGQRVTLRCSPRSGDLSVYWYQQSLDQGLQFLIQYYNGEERAKGNILERFSAQQFPDLHSELNLSSLELGDSALYFCASSEGPVLYEQYFGPGTRLTVT.

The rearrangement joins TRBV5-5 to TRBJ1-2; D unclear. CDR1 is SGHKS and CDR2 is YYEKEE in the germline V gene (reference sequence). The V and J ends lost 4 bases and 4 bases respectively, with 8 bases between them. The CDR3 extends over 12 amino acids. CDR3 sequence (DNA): TGTGCCAGCAGCACAACAAGCTATGGCTACACCTTC. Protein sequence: CASSTTSYGYTF.

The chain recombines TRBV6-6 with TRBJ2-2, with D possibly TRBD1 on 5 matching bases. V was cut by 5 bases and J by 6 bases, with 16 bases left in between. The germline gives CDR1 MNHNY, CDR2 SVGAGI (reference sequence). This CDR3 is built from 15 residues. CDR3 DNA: TGTGCCAGCAGTCCTCCTCACGACAGACCCGGGGAGCTGTTTTTT. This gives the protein CASSPPHDRPGELFF.

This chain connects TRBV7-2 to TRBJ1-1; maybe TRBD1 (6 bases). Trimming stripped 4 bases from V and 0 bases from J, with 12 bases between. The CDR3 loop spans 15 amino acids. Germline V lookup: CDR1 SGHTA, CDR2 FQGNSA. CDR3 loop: CASSSRGRMNTEAFF. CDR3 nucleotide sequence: TGTGCCAGCAGCTCCAGGGGAAGGATGAACACTGAAGCTTTCTTT.

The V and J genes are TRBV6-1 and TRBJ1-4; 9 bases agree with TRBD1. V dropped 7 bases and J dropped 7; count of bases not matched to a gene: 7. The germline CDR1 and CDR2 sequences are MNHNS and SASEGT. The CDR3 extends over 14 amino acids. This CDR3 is CASNLQGAGEKLFF. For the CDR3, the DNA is TGTGCCAGCAATCTACAGGGGGCCGGTGAAAAACTGTTTTTT.

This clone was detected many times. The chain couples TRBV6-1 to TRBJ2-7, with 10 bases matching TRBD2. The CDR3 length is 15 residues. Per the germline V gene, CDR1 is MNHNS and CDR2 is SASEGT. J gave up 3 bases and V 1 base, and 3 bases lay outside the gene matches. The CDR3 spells CASSEDSSGSYEQYF. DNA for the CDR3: TGTGCCAGCAGTGAAGACTCTAGCGGGAGCTACGAGCAGTACTTC.

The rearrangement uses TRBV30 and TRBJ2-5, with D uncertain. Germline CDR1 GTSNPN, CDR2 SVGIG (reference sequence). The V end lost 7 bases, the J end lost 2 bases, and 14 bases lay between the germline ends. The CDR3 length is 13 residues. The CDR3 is CASTLASQETQYF. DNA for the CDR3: TGTGCCTCCACGCTCGCCTCACAAGAGACCCAGTACTTC.

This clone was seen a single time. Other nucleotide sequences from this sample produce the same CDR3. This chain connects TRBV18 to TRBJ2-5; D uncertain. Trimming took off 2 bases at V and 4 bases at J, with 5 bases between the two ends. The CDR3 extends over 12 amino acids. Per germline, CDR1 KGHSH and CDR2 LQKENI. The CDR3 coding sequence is TGTGCCAGCTCACCAAAGAGAGAGACCCAGTACTTC. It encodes CASSPKRETQYF.

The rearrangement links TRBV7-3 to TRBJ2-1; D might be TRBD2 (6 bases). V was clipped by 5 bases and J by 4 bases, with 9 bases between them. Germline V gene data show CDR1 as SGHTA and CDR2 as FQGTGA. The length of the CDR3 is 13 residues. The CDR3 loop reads CASSMGLYNEQFF. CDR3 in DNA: TGTGCCAGCAGCATGGGACTTTACAATGAGCAGTTCTTC.

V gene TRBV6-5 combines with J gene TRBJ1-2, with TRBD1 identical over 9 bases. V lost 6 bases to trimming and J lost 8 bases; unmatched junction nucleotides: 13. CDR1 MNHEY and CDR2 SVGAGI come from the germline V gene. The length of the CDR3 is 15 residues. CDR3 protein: CASSRTGTGSGGYTF. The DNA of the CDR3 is TGTGCCAGCAGCAGAACCGGGACAGGGTCTGGCGGCTACACCTTC.

This chain's CDR3 is CASSIRRPGLDEKLFF. In DNA, the CDR3 is TGTGCCAGTAGTATAAGAAGACCGGGCCTCGACGAAAAACTGTTTTTT. J is TRBJ1-4 and V is TRBV19; D ambiguous. Per the germline V gene, CDR1 is LNHDA and CDR2 is SQIVND (reference sequence). The CDR3 covers 16 residues. V was shortened by 2 bases and J by 8 bases, with 18 bases between the two germline ends.

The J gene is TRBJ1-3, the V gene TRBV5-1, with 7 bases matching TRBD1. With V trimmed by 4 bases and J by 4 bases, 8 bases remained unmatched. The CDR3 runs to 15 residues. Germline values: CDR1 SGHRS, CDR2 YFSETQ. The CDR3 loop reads CASSGDSPSGNTIYF. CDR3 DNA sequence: TGCGCCAGCAGCGGGGACAGTCCATCCGGAAACACCATATATTTT.

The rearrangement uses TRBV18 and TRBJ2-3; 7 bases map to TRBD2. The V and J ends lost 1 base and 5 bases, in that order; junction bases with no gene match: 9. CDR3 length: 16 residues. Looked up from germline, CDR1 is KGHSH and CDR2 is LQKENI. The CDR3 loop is CASSPLRSGAGDTQYF. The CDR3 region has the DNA TGTGCCAGCTCACCACTTCGGAGCGGGGCGGGAGATACGCAGTATTTT.

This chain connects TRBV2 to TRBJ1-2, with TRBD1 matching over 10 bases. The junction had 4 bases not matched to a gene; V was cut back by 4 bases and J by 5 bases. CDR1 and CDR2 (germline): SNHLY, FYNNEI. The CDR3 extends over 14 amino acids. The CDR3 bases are TGTGCCAGCAGTGGAGGGACAGGGGATTATGGCTACACCTTC. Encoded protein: CASSGGTGDYGYTF.

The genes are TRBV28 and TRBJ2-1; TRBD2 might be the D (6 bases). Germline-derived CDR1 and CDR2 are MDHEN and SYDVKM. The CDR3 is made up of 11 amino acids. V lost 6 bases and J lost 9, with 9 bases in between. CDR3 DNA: TGTGCCAGCAGGGAGGGGAGTGAGCAGTTCTTC. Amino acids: CASREGSEQFF.

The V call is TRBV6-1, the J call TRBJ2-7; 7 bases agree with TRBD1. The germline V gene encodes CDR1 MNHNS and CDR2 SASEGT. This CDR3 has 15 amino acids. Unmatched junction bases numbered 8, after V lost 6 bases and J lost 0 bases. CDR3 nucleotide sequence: TGTGCCAGCAGGTCCACGGGGACAGTCTCCTACGAGCAGTACTTC. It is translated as CASRSTGTVSYEQYF.

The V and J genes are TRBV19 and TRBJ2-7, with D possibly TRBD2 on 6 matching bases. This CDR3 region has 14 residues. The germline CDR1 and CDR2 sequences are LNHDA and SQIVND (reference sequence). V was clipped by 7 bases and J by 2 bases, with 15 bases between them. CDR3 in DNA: TGTGCCAGTAACCGCGGGATAGGGGCCTACGAGCAGTACTTC. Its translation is CASNRGIGAYEQYF.

Here the CDR3 DNA reads TGTGCCAGCAGTTTAAGCGGGTGGTACAATGAGCAGTTCTTC. This translates into CASSLSGWYNEQFF. V and J are TRBV27 and TRBJ2-1; TRBD2 might be the D (6 bases). V was trimmed by 2 bases and J by 4 bases, leaving 9 bases between them. CDR3 length: 14 amino acids. The germline gives CDR1 MNHEY, CDR2 SMNVEV (reference sequence).

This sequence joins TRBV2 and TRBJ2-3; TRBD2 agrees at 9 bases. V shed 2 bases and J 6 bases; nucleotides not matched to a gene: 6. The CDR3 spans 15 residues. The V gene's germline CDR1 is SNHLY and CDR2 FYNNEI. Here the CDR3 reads CASSERTSESDTQYF. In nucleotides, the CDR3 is TGTGCCAGCAGTGAAAGGACTAGCGAGTCCGATACGCAGTATTTT.

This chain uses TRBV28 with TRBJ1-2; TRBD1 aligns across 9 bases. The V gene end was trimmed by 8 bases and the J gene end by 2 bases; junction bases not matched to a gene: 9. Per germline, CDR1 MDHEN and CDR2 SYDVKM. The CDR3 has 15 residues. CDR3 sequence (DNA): TGTGCCAGCGGTACGGGGACAGGGTTAAACTATGGCTACACCTTC. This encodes CASGTGTGLNYGYTF.

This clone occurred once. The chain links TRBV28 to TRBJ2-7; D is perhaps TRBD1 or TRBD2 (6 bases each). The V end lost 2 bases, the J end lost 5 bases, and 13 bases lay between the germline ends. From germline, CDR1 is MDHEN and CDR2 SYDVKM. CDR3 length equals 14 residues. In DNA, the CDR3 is TGTGCCAGCAGTTTAGGGGGGCTAAGAGACGAGCAGTACTTC. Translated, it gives CASSLGGLRDEQYF.